These 7 T cell receptor beta chains originate from one sample sequenced in a study of T cells after yellow fever vaccination. Each CDR3 protein gets one entry after TCRdb re-called the 5' RACE reads with MiXCR. The table has about 350,000 distinct CDR3 sequences, around 10% seen once. The sequencing used PBMCs, collected on the day of the first yellow fever vaccination. These receptors all come from a man younger than 35 who received the YFV17D yellow fever vaccine.

This clonotype came up a few times. This rearrangement joins TRBV28 to TRBJ2-3, with TRBD1 as a possible D gene (5 bases). This CDR3 spans 14 amino acids. V lost 3 bases, J lost 5 bases, and 12 bases lay in between. Germline V gene data show CDR1 as MDHEN and CDR2 as SYDVKM. Written as DNA, the CDR3 is TGTGCCAGCAGTTTGCAGGGATTGGGAGATACGCAGTATTTT. Translated, it gives CASSLQGLGDTQYF. The full variable domain, rest sourced from reference TRBV28 and TRBJ2-3, is DVKVTQSSRYLVKRTGEKVFLECVQDMDHENMFWYRQDPGLGLRLIYFSYDVKMKEKGDIPEGYSVSREKKERFSLILESASTNQTSMYLCASSLQGLGDTQYFGPGTRLTVL.

This chain connects TRBV5-1 to TRBJ1-3; D perhaps matches TRBD1 (5 bases). Trimming cost V 0 bases and J 4 bases, with 11 bases left between them. Germline assignment: CDR1 SGHRS and CDR2 YFSETQ. The CDR3 is 15 residues long. The CDR3 nucleotides read TGCGCCAGCAGCTTGGGATCAGGGAGAGGAAACACCATATATTTT. It is translated as CASSLGSGRGNTIYF.

This clonotype was detected only a few times. The chain uses TRBV7-8 and TRBJ2-7, with D perhaps being TRBD1 or TRBD2 (5 bases each). Germline-derived CDR1 and CDR2 are SGHVS and FQNEAQ. V lost 5 bases and J 0 bases, leaving 11 bases between the germline ends. The CDR3 runs 14 residues. The CDR3 DNA follows: TGTGCCAGCAGCCCTGGGGGTTCCTCCTACGAGCAGTACGTC. Amino acids: CASSPGGSSYEQYV.

This clonotype was seen a few times. The chain employs TRBV4-3 and TRBJ1-2; the match to TRBD1 covers 7 bases. This CDR3 is built from 16 residues. Trimming cost V 4 bases and J 8 bases; bases outside gene matches: 16. The germline V gene encodes CDR1 LGHNA and CDR2 YSLEER. The CDR3 is CASSRTLLTGTQGYTF. DNA of the CDR3: TGCGCCAGCAGCCGGACATTATTGACAGGGACGCAAGGCTACACCTTC.

This clonotype has only a few counts. The chain employs TRBV6-1 and TRBJ2-3; TRBD2 agrees at 11 bases. The CDR3 contains 15 residues. Germline V CDR1 and CDR2: MNHNS, SASEGT. The ends lost 8 bases at V and 4 bases at J; junction bases unmatched: 8. The CDR3, as DNA: TGTGCCAGCCATAGCGGGGGGGCCGGCGCAGATACGCAGTATTTT. Translated: CASHSGGAGADTQYF.

This clonotype was detected only a few times. The chain is built from TRBV7-8 and TRBJ1-6; D is uncertain. CDR3 size: 13 residues. The V gene lost 1 base and the J gene lost 7 bases, with 5 bases spanning the gap. In germline, CDR1 is SGHVS, CDR2 FQNEAQ. The CDR3 DNA sequence: TGTGCCAGCAGCTTAGGGGTGAATTCACCCCTCCACTTT. Translation gives CASSLGVNSPLHF.

V and J are TRBV11-2 and TRBJ2-7; D remains ambiguous. The CDR3 length is 15 residues. Looked up from germline, CDR1 is SGHAT and CDR2 is FQNNGV. The V gene lost 3 bases and the J gene lost 2 bases, with 14 bases spanning the gap. This CDR3 reads CASSLSWTSPYEQYV. As DNA, the CDR3 is TGTGCCAGCAGCTTGTCCTGGACCTCACCCTACGAGCAGTACGTC.